This T cell receptor (beta chain) was identified during a study of Graves' ophthalmopathy and Graves' hyperthyroidism. As concerns this clonotype: Its target is unknown.

Broader study findings: Predictions made by the model for ophthalmopathy progression reached 70.59% sensitivity and almost 75% specificity. Blood was where most expanded thyroid clonotypes above 0.001 frequency also turned up. With approximately 88% sensitivity and roughly 80% specificity, a 13-signature model separated ophthalmopathy from stable hyperthyroidism.

Germline V gene lookup returns CDR1 SEHNR and CDR2 FQNEAQ (reference sequence). The CDR3 sequence is 16 residues long. V was cut by 1 base and J by 3 bases, with 15 bases left in between. RNA transcripts were the template, and TCR beta CDR3 regions were amplified from them. HTBI primers served in a first-round RT-PCR, which a second-round multiplex PCR followed. Using its own MiXCR run on the multiplex PCR reads, TCRdb lists one record per CDR3 protein. Of 1 million to 1.3 million distinct CDR3 sequences listed, 35% to 40% are singletons. This TCR came from an adult man with Graves' hyperthyroidism. The J gene is TRBJ1-1, the V gene TRBV7-9; D is perhaps TRBD1 (5 bases). The source material was peripheral blood or thyroid tissue (not recorded which). The CDR3 spells CASSLDHRGTHTEAFF. The DNA for the CDR3 is TGTGCCAGCAGCTTAGATCACCGGGGGACGCACACTGAAGCTTTCTTT.